The clone carrying this T cell receptor (beta chain) was detected once. The target antigen is unknown. The CDR3 extends over 17 amino acids. V was cut by 1 base and J by 4 bases, with 19 bases left in between. The germline gives CDR1 MGHDK, CDR2 SYGVNS. The record originates from a study of CD8 T cells in ankylosing spondylitis. Study outcomes and limitations: There was a TCR beta motif, made of 7 to 9 highly homologous variants, that appeared characteristic of ankylosing spondylitis blood.

TCRdb re-called the 5' RACE reads through MiXCR, storing one row per CDR3 protein. The data show 700,000 or so distinct CDR3 sequences, roughly 19% seen once. This clonotype originated in a male donor with ankylosing spondylitis. V gene TRBV25-1 combines with J gene TRBJ1-2, with D perhaps TRBD1 (5 bases). Sequencing input: blood, either unsorted or a sorted T cell fraction (not recorded which). DNA for the CDR3: TGTGCCAGCAGTGAATTTGGGGTGGGGTGGGACGTCTATGGCTACACCTTC. It yields the protein CASSEFGVGWDVYGYTF.